Shown below are 11 T cell receptor beta chains from a single sample sequenced in a study of identical twins. One entry per CDR3 protein results from TCRdb running MiXCR on the 5' RACE reads. The sample has roughly 700,000 distinct CDR3 sequences; around 8.6% are singletons. The data also belong to a second study, concerning yellow fever vaccine responses in identical twins.

The sample consisted of PBMCs. The receptors stem from a woman aged 18-29 years in good health.

This clonotype was found many times. The chain recombines TRBV24-1 with TRBJ2-3; D unresolved. This CDR3 is 13 amino acids long. Trimming cost V 2 bases and J 4 bases, with 6 bases left between them. The V gene's germline CDR1 is KGHDR and CDR2 SFDVKD. CDR3 bases: TGTGCCACCAGTGATTCGGTTGCAGATACGCAGTATTTT. Residues: CATSDSVADTQYF.

This clonotype was detected a few times. The chain links TRBV28 to TRBJ2-3; unclear D gene. CDR1 and CDR2 from the germline V gene are MDHEN and SYDVKM. This CDR3 is 14 amino acids long. Deletions cut 6 bases from V and 2 bases from J, with 12 bases between. CDR3: CASRWNRATDTQYF. CDR3 coding DNA: TGTGCCAGCAGGTGGAATCGGGCCACAGATACGCAGTATTTT. Using reference TRBV28 and TRBJ2-3 for the parts outside the CDR3, the full variable domain is DVKVTQSSRYLVKRTGEKVFLECVQDMDHENMFWYRQDPGLGLRLIYFSYDVKMKEKGDIPEGYSVSREKKERFSLILESASTNQTSMYLCASRWNRATDTQYFGPGTRLTVL.

This rearrangement joins TRBV2 to TRBJ2-7; D may match TRBD1 or TRBD2 (5 bases each). There are 15 residues in the CDR3. Trimming cost V 5 bases and J 3 bases, with 17 bases left between them. Germline assignment: CDR1 SNHLY and CDR2 FYNNEI. CDR3 bases: TGTGCCAGCAGTCGAACCGGGGACCAAAGCTACGAGCAGTACTTC. Protein sequence: CASSRTGDQSYEQYF. Full variable domain (remainder filled in from reference TRBV2 and TRBJ2-7): EPEVTQTPSHQVTQMGQEVILRCVPISNHLYFYWYRQILGQKVEFLVSFYNNEISEKSEIFDDQFSVERPDGSNFTLKIRSTKLEDSAMYFCASSRTGDQSYEQYFGPGTRLTVT.

This clonotype has just a few counts. J is TRBJ1-5 and V is TRBV20-1, with D unclear. Looked up from germline, CDR1 is DFQATT and CDR2 is SNEGSKA (reference sequence). The CDR3 has 15 amino acids. V was trimmed by 3 bases and J by 3 bases, leaving 15 bases between them. CDR3 protein: CSASFISGPNQPQHF. The CDR3 DNA sequence: TGCAGTGCTAGCTTTATATCAGGTCCCAATCAGCCCCAGCATTTT.

This clonotype has ten or more counts. V usage is TRBV5-1 and J usage is TRBJ2-2, with 9 positions matching TRBD1. Germline lookup yields CDR1 SGHRS and CDR2 YFSETQ. J was trimmed by 7 bases and V by 4 bases; bases with no gene match: 8. The CDR3 contains 15 residues. The CDR3 is CASSQGQGVGGELFF. The CDR3 region has the DNA TGCGCCAGCAGCCAGGGACAGGGAGTCGGCGGGGAGCTGTTTTTT.

The chain joins TRBV2 to TRBJ1-1; 7 bases align to TRBD1. Germline assignment: CDR1 SNHLY and CDR2 FYNNEI. The CDR3 loop spans 14 amino acids. The V segment lost 8 bases and the J segment 5 bases; nucleotides outside the gene matches: 11. CDR3 loop: CASFPRGPRTEAFF. The CDR3, as DNA: TGTGCCAGCTTCCCAAGGGGGCCGAGGACTGAAGCTTTCTTT.

This clonotype was seen a handful of times. The chain is built from TRBV5-1 and TRBJ2-1, with D unclear. The CDR3 totals 15 residues. With 0 bases removed from V and 4 bases from J, the gap between germline ends came to 11 bases. Germline V gene sequence: CDR1 SGHRS, CDR2 YFSETQ. Here the CDR3 reads CASSLVSSRYNEQFF. CDR3 DNA: TGCGCCAGCAGCTTGGTGTCGTCTAGATACAATGAGCAGTTCTTC.

This clonotype was detected a few times. The CDR3 loop is CASSAGTGGADLAKNIQYF. CDR3 sequence (DNA): TGTGCCAGCAGTGCCGGGACAGGGGGCGCCGACCTGGCCAAAAACATTCAGTACTTC. This chain links TRBV27 with TRBJ2-4, with 12 bases that match TRBD1. V was clipped by 5 bases and J by 1 base; unmatched bases: 12. CDR3 size: 19 residues. The V gene's germline CDR1 is MNHEY and CDR2 SMNVEV (reference sequence).

The sample holds a few counts of this clonotype. The chain links TRBV29-1 to TRBJ2-7; D perhaps matches TRBD2 (5 bases). The germline V gene encodes CDR1 SQVTM and CDR2 ANQGSEA. The V and J ends lost 1 base and 0 bases respectively, with 10 bases between them. CDR3 length: 14 amino acids. The CDR3, as DNA: TGCAGCGTTGAAGTTGGAGGACCCTCCTACGAGCAGTACTTC. Translation gives CSVEVGGPSYEQYF.

V is TRBV18 and J is TRBJ2-7, with a weak D call TRBD2 (6 bases). Germline V gene sequence: CDR1 KGHSH, CDR2 LQKENI. The V end lost 3 bases, the J end lost 0 bases, and 12 bases lay between the germline ends. The CDR3 covers 15 residues. The CDR3 here is CASSPSDYNSYEQYF. The CDR3 bases are TGTGCCAGCTCACCTTCGGACTACAACTCCTACGAGCAGTACTTC.

This clonotype was observed a few times. The chain joins TRBV10-3 to TRBJ2-7; 11 nucleotides line up with TRBD2. There are 14 residues in the CDR3. V lost 6 bases to trimming and J lost 2 bases; unmatched junction nucleotides: 3. Germline CDR1 ENHRY, CDR2 SYGVKD. CDR3 region: CAISPGLAAYEQYF. The DNA of the CDR3 is TGTGCCATCAGCCCGGGACTAGCGGCCTACGAGCAGTACTTC.